These 24 T cell receptor beta chains originate from one sample sequenced in a study of blood T cells in healthy people across ages. Using a J-beta primer mix together with a sample-barcoded 5' primer, a second PCR was run for about 7 to 12 cycles. One entry per CDR3 protein results from TCRdb running MiXCR on the 5' RACE reads. Here the sample spans over a million distinct CDR3 sequences, 45% being singletons. Sequencing was performed on blood. The receptors were sampled from a woman aged 60-75 years in good health.

In regard to this clonotype: Just one base apart from a much larger clone, this may be a read error. This chain links TRBV7-9 with TRBJ2-1; TRBD2 aligns across 12 bases. The DNA end favors TRBJ2-7, so the J call may be wrong. Per germline, CDR1 SEHNR and CDR2 FQNEAQ (reference sequence). This CDR3 is 15 amino acids long. CDR3 sequence (DNA): TGTGCCAGCAGCTCGCCTACTAGCGGGGGGAACGAGCAGTACTTC. This gives the protein CASSSPTSGGNEQYF.

This clonotype occurred a few times. The chain combines TRBV15 with TRBJ2-1; D gene uncertain. Per germline, CDR1 LNHNV and CDR2 YYDKDF (reference sequence). The CDR3 is 15 amino acids. V gave up 1 base and J gave up 7 bases, with 14 bases separating them. CDR3 coding DNA: TGTGCCACCAGCAGAGCTGCAGTGCTGAGGAATGAGCAGTTCTTC. It yields the protein CATSRAAVLRNEQFF.

This chain joins TRBV2 and TRBJ2-3; 7 bases fit TRBD2. Germline-derived CDR1 and CDR2 are SNHLY and FYNNEI. Trimming at V came to 7 bases and at J to 0 bases, leaving 7 bases not matched to a gene. The CDR3 contains 15 residues. CDR3 sequence: CASKPTAGSTDTQYF. The CDR3 DNA is TGTGCCAGCAAGCCAACAGCGGGAAGCACAGATACGCAGTATTTT.

This clonotype has more than one count but fewer than ten. This chain joins TRBV10-2 and TRBJ1-2; no reliable D call. Germline-derived CDR1 and CDR2 are WSHSY and SAAADI. CDR3 size: 12 residues. V was cut by 7 bases and J by 8 bases, with 14 bases left in between. The CDR3 sequence is CASKLVGSGYTF. The CDR3 DNA is TGCGCCAGCAAGTTGGTGGGGAGCGGCTACACCTTC.

In its sample, this clonotype was seen many times. The chain recombines TRBV9 with TRBJ2-5, with a possible D match to TRBD2 (5 bases). The CDR3 runs to 12 residues. CDR1 SGDLS and CDR2 YYNGEE come from the germline V gene. Between the trimmed V and J ends, which lost 5 bases and 5 bases, there was a span of 10 bases. CDR3 bases: TGTGCCAGCAGTAGCGTAGGGGAGACCCAGTACTTC. Translating it yields CASSSVGETQYF.

This clonotype was recorded at least ten times. The chain employs TRBV12-3 or TRBV12-4 and TRBJ2-7; 9 nucleotides match TRBD2. This CDR3 comprises 14 residues. V was clipped by 6 bases and J by 2 bases; unmatched bases: 5. In DNA form, the CDR3 reads TGTGCCAGCAGCCTCATAGCGGGAGCCTACGAGCAGTACTTC. Its protein is CASSLIAGAYEQYF.

The V and J genes are TRBV20-1 and TRBJ2-3; maybe TRBD2 (7 bases). Germline CDR1 DFQATT, CDR2 SNEGSKA (reference sequence). The CDR3 is 17 residues long. The ends were cut back, 0 bases at V and 4 bases at J, with 20 bases in the middle. CDR3 amino acids: CSARDKRDTTHADTQYF. CDR3 sequence (DNA): TGCAGTGCTAGAGATAAGCGGGACACAACGCACGCAGATACGCAGTATTTT.

J is TRBJ1-2 and V is TRBV14; D call uncertain. CDR1 and CDR2 (germline): SGHDN, FVKESK. There are 12 residues in the CDR3. The V end lost 7 bases, the J end lost 2 bases, and 8 bases lay between the germline ends. CDR3 DNA: TGTGCCAGCAACCCTTCGAACTATGGCTACACCTTC. Translation: CASNPSNYGYTF.

A few counts support this clonotype. The chain joins TRBV4-2 to TRBJ2-1; D call uncertain. Germline values: CDR1 LGHNA, CDR2 YNFKEQ. This CDR3 region has 13 residues. V lost 1 base and J lost 14, with 15 bases in between. Here the CDR3 reads CASSQGGLGLKFF. CDR3 DNA sequence: TGTGCCAGCAGCCAAGGAGGTCTGGGGTTAAAGTTCTTC.

This clonotype appeared many times. This chain uses TRBV29-1 with TRBJ2-3; 9 bases fit TRBD2. The CDR3 covers 15 residues. V was pared by 2 bases and J by 2 bases, with 5 bases of the junction left unmatched. The germline gives CDR1 SQVTM, CDR2 ANQGSEA. As DNA, the CDR3 is TGCAGCGTTGAATTTAGCGGGAGCCTCACAGATACGCAGTATTTT. This gives the protein CSVEFSGSLTDTQYF.

This chain links TRBV6-6 with TRBJ2-7; perhaps TRBD2 as D (5 bases). V was cut by 8 bases and J by 12 bases, with 14 bases left in between. The CDR3 covers 10 residues. From germline, CDR1 is MNHNY and CDR2 SVGAGI (reference sequence). The CDR3 region is CASRGETRYF. The DNA for the CDR3 is TGTGCCAGCCGGGGAGAGACCCGGTACTTC.

This clonotype showed up just a few times. The V call is TRBV7-9, the J call TRBJ2-5, with TRBD1 matching over 10 bases. The V segment lost 4 bases and the J segment 2 bases; nucleotides outside the gene matches: 4. Germline loops: CDR1 SEHNR, CDR2 FQNEAQ (reference sequence). The CDR3 has 15 amino acids. CDR3 in DNA: TGTGCCAGCAGCTCTGGACAGGGGGATCAAGAGACCCAGTACTTC. Translated, it gives CASSSGQGDQETQYF.

This clonotype occurred once. The rearrangement uses TRBV20-1 and TRBJ2-1; 9 nucleotides match TRBD1. The V gene's germline CDR1 is DFQATT and CDR2 SNEGSKA (reference sequence). The junction had 4 bases not matched to a gene; V was cut back by 3 bases and J by 7 bases. This CDR3 is 13 amino acids long. This chain's CDR3 is CSARGTGWNEQFF. The CDR3 nucleotides are TGCAGTGCTAGGGGGACAGGGTGGAATGAGCAGTTCTTC.

This rearrangement joins TRBV5-1 to TRBJ2-3; no reliable D call. This CDR3 contains 15 residues. CDR1 and CDR2 from the germline V gene are SGHRS and YFSETQ. The V gene lost 4 bases and the J gene lost 2 bases, with 14 bases spanning the gap. This CDR3 reads CASSAIWGNTDTQYF. The CDR3 nucleotides are TGCGCCAGCAGCGCGATCTGGGGAAACACAGATACGCAGTATTTT. Full variable domain (remainder filled in from reference TRBV5-1 and TRBJ2-3): KAGVTQTPRYLIKTRGQQVTLSCSPISGHRSVSWYQQTPGQGLQFLFEYFSETQRNKGNFPGRFSGRQFSNSRSEMNVSTLELGDSALYLCASSAIWGNTDTQYFGPGTRLTVL.

The chain carries TRBV13 and TRBJ2-1, with D possibly matching TRBD2 (6 bases). The CDR3 runs to 13 residues. Trimming removed 5 bases from V and 5 bases from J, with 10 bases in between. The V gene's germline CDR1 is PRHDT and CDR2 FYEKMQ (reference sequence). The CDR3 coding sequence is TGTGCCAGCAGCGCCACTAGCAACAATGAGCAGTTCTTC. Its protein is CASSATSNNEQFF.

The chain uses TRBV10-3 and TRBJ2-5; possibly TRBD2 for D (6 bases). Germline CDR1 and CDR2: ENHRY and SYGVKD. The CDR3 has 14 amino acids. Trimming stripped 4 bases from V and 5 bases from J, with 14 bases between. In DNA, the CDR3 is TGTGCCATCAGTGGGGCTGGTGGGAGGGAGACCCAGTACTTC. Translated: CAISGAGGRETQYF.

The chain has TRBV11-2 and TRBJ2-1, with D possibly called TRBD1 or TRBD2 (5 bases each). Trimming left V 0 bases short and J 3 bases short, with 15 bases between. The CDR3 sequence is 17 residues long. Germline V gives CDR1 SGHAT, CDR2 FQNNGV. The CDR3 DNA is TGTGCCAGCAGCTTAGATCGAGGGGCCGCGGGCTACAATGAGCAGTTCTTC. This codes for CASSLDRGAAGYNEQFF.

J is TRBJ2-1 and V is TRBV7-9, with 7 bases matching TRBD2. This CDR3 contains 16 residues. Germline-derived CDR1 and CDR2 are SEHNR and FQNEAQ (reference sequence). Germline trimming cut 4 bases from V and 5 bases from J; bases unmatched to any gene: 11. This chain's CDR3 is CASSSWGGVTDNEQFF. CDR3 in DNA: TGTGCCAGCAGCTCCTGGGGGGGGGTAACAGACAATGAGCAGTTCTTC.

The rearrangement uses TRBV7-3 and TRBJ1-4; 9 positions match TRBD1. Germline assignment: CDR1 SGHTA and CDR2 FQGTGA. Unmatched junction bases numbered 8, after V lost 5 bases and J lost 10 bases. The CDR3 runs to 14 residues. The CDR3 bases are TGTGCCAGCAGCCCTACAGGGGGCGGCGGAAAACTGTTTTTT. It is translated as CASSPTGGGGKLFF.

V gene TRBV10-3 combines with J gene TRBJ2-7; D unresolved. The germline CDR1 and CDR2 sequences are ENHRY and SYGVKD. CDR3 length: 13 amino acids. Trimming cost V 6 bases and J 6 bases, with 15 bases left between them. As DNA, the CDR3 is TGTGCCATCAGGCCGGGCAGTCCCTCCGAGCAGTACTTC. Protein product: CAIRPGSPSEQYF.

V gene TRBV15 combines with J gene TRBJ1-4; D is perhaps TRBD1 (6 bases). Trimming took 0 bases from V and 7 from J, leaving 15 bases between them. The germline V gene encodes CDR1 LNHNV and CDR2 YYDKDF (reference sequence). The length of the CDR3 is 16 residues. CDR3 DNA sequence: TGTGCCACCAGCAGAGAACGAGCGGGAGGGGGTGAAAAACTGTTTTTT. This codes for CATSRERAGGGEKLFF.

Notes on this clonotype: A read error may explain this, as a much larger clone is one base away. The chain has TRBV20-1 and TRBJ2-3; D ambiguous. Germline assignment: CDR1 DFQATT and CDR2 SNEGSKA (reference sequence). The CDR3 totals 13 residues. V was trimmed by 3 bases and J by 4 bases, leaving 11 bases between them. The CDR3 sequence: CSARHGFADTQYF. The CDR3 region has the DNA TGCAGTGCTAGGCATGGTTTCGCAGATACGCAGTATTTT.

This clonotype was counted at least ten times. This chain joins TRBV10-3 and TRBJ2-6, with D perhaps assigned TRBD1 or TRBD2 (5 bases each). Germline CDR1 ENHRY, CDR2 SYGVKD. This CDR3 is 15 amino acids long. Trimming cost V 10 bases and J 0 bases, with 13 bases left between them. CDR3 sequence: CATSRGASGANVLTF. The DNA of the CDR3 is TGTGCCACCTCGCGAGGGGCCTCTGGGGCCAACGTCCTGACTTTC.

The chain recombines TRBV7-6 with TRBJ2-3, with D maybe TRBD2 (6 bases). This CDR3 contains 12 residues. Germline values: CDR1 SGHVS, CDR2 FNYEAQ. V was clipped by 5 bases and J by 9 bases, with 12 bases between them. For the CDR3, the DNA is TGTGCCAGCAGCGGGGACGGAGGGACGCAGTATTTT. Amino acid sequence: CASSGDGGTQYF.